This T cell receptor beta chain was recorded in a study of Graves' ophthalmopathy and Graves' hyperthyroidism. In its sample, this clonotype was seen once. A much larger clone lies one base from this, so it may be a read error. The authors amplified TCR beta CDR3 regions, and they did so from RNA transcripts for repertoire sequencing. An initial RT-PCR round employing HTBI primers preceded a second-round multiplex PCR. Via MiXCR, TCRdb re-called the multiplex PCR reads, giving one row per CDR3 protein. Among around 1.1 million distinct CDR3 sequences listed, about two fifths were seen once. The CDR3 loop spans 11 amino acids.

This chain links TRBV12-3 or TRBV12-4 with TRBJ2-7; D remains unclear. This receptor was taken from an adult man with Graves' hyperthyroidism. Sequences were obtained from peripheral blood or thyroid tissue (not recorded which). The CDR3 coding sequence is TGTACCAGCAGTTTAATGTCCGAGCAGTACTTC. It translates to CTSSLMSEQYF.